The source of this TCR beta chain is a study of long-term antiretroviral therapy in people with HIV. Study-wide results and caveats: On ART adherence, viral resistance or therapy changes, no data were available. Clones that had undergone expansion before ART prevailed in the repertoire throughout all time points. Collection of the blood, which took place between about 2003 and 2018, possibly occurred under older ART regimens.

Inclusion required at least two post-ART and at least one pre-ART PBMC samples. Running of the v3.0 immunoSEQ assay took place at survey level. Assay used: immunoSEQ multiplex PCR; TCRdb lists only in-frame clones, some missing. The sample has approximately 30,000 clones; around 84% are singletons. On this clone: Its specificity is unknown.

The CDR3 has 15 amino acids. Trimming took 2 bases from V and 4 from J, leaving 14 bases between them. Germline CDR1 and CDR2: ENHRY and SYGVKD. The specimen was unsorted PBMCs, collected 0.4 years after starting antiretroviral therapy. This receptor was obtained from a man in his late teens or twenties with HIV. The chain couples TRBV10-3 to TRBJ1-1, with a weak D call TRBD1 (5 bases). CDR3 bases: TGTGCCATCAGTGAGACCATCGGGGGTAGCACTGAAGCTTTCTTT. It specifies CAISETIGGSTEAFF.